The TCR beta chain under discussion was sequenced for a study of shared T cell receptors in the human thymus. The V end lost 3 bases, the J end lost 3 bases, and 24 bases lay between the germline ends. Germline values: CDR1 SGDLS, CDR2 YYNGEE. The CDR3 has 18 residues. Using immunoSEQ multiplex PCR, the repertoire was profiled, and TCRdb retains in-frame clones only, with some absent. The top ten hold more than 0.01% of the sample, which has 700,000 or so clones, 80% to 90% seen once. This same sample was also taken into another study, of human thymus T cells.

The V and J genes are TRBV9 and TRBJ1-1, with TRBD1 as a possible D gene (6 bases). This receptor was obtained from a girl in the first two years of life with a congenital heart defect. Sequenced material: thymocytes. The CDR3 loop reads CASSAQKTGPEEDTEAFF. In nucleotides, the CDR3 is TGTGCCAGCAGCGCACAGAAGACAGGCCCTGAGGAGGACACTGAAGCTTTCTTT. Looking up the rest from reference TRBV9 and TRBJ1-1 gives the full variable domain: DSGVTQTPKHLITATGQRVTLRCSPRSGDLSVYWYQQSLDQGLQFLIQYYNGEERAKGNILERFSAQQFPDLHSELNLSSLELGDSALYFCASSAQKTGPEEDTEAFFGQGTRLTVV.